The 4 T cell receptor beta chains given below trace back to one sample, sequenced in a study of T cell responses to AZD1222 COVID-19 vaccine. Assay: immunoSEQ multiplex PCR; the TCRdb copy retains only in-frame clones and omits some. The sample includes roughly 140,000 clones, 90% to 95% of them seen just once. Material: peripheral blood, obtained 28 days after the second AZD1222 dose. Every receptor here comes from an adult who received the AZD1222 COVID-19 vaccine.

The V and J genes are TRBV4-1 and TRBJ1-1; D remains unclear. This CDR3 region has 11 residues. Germline V gene sequence: CDR1 MGHRA, CDR2 YSYEKL. The V gene lost 3 bases and the J gene lost 1 base, with 0 bases spanning the gap. CDR3 nucleotides: TGCGCCAGCAGCCAGAACACTGAAGCTTTCTTT. Its translation is CASSQNTEAFF.

For the CDR3, the DNA is TGTGCCAGCAGTTACGTGGGGGAGGATCAGCCCCAGCATTTT. Amino acids: CASSYVGEDQPQHF. The chain links TRBV6-5 to TRBJ1-5; weak D call: TRBD1 (5 bases). The CDR3 loop spans 14 amino acids. Looked up from germline, CDR1 is MNHEY and CDR2 is SVGAGI. Trimming shortened V by 2 bases and J by 5 bases, and 10 bases separated the two germline ends.

The chain is built from TRBV7-8 and TRBJ1-1; 8 bases map to TRBD1. V was clipped by 8 bases and J by 5 bases; unmatched bases: 13. This CDR3 is 15 amino acids long. Germline V gives CDR1 SGHVS, CDR2 FQNEAQ. CDR3: CASRTRPQGGTEAFF. The CDR3 DNA follows: TGTGCCAGCCGCACACGCCCACAGGGGGGGACTGAAGCTTTCTTT.

As for this clone: It is unclear where the CDR3 begins or ends on the DNA, so no DNA is shown, and the CDR3 is as TCRdb lists it. The CDR3 sequence: CASSRDFGGGIFF. The genes are TRBV7-9 and TRBJ1-1. CDR1 SEHNR and CDR2 FQNEAQ come from the germline V gene (reference sequence). The CDR3 is 13 residues long, ends included.